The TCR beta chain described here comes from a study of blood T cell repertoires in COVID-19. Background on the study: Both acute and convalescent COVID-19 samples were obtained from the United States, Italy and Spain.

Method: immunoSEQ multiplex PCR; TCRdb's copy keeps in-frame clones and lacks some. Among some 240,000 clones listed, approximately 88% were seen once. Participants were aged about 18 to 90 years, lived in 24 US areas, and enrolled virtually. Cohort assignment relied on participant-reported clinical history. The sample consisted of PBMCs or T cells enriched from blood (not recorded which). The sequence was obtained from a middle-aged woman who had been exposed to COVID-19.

In DNA form, the CDR3 reads TGTGCCAGCTCACCTTACCGGGACAGCCTCTATGGCTACACCTTC. Its protein product is CASSPYRDSLYGYTF. The genes are TRBV18 and TRBJ1-2; 7 positions match TRBD1. CDR3 length: 15 residues. Germline values: CDR1 KGHSH, CDR2 LQKENI. Trimming cost V 3 bases and J 4 bases; bases outside gene matches: 8.